The 23 T cell receptor beta chains given below trace back to one sample, sequenced in a study of T cells in Graves' hyperthyroidism and ophthalmopathy. TCR beta CDR3 regions were amplified from RNA transcripts. HTBI primers were the set used in a first-round RT-PCR of the TCR CDR3. TCRdb recomputed calls from the multiplex PCR reads with MiXCR, one row per CDR3 protein. The sample lists more than 450,000 distinct CDR3 sequences, around 13% occurring once. The sequenced sample consisted of blood. All receptors derive from a woman aged 40 to 50 with Graves' hyperthyroidism.

This clonotype has at least ten counts. This sequence joins TRBV2 and TRBJ2-2; D not certain. The CDR3 extends over 15 amino acids. In germline, CDR1 is SNHLY, CDR2 FYNNEI. Trimming took 5 bases from V and 5 from J, leaving 15 bases between them. DNA for the CDR3: TGTGCCAGCAGTTCCGGCCTAGGTGGGACCGGGGAGCTGTTTTTT. Its translation: CASSSGLGGTGELFF.

This clonotype was seen ten or more times. The chain is built from TRBV18 and TRBJ2-1; no definite D call. Germline V gene lookup returns CDR1 KGHSH and CDR2 LQKENI. This CDR3 has 12 amino acids. V was clipped by 4 bases and J by 6 bases, with 7 bases between them. As DNA, the CDR3 is TGTGCCAGCTCACTGAGAAGCAATGAGCAGTTCTTC. Translated: CASSLRSNEQFF.

This clonotype was recorded only once. The junction departs from the called germline gene at one end, perhaps through a read error. V is TRBV6-1 and J is TRBJ2-7, with D possibly matching TRBD2 (5 bases). CDR1 and CDR2 (germline): MNHNS, SASEGT. The length of the CDR3 is 16 residues. The CDR3 loop is CASSEERGGGSYVQYF. DNA for the CDR3: TGTGCCAGCAGTGAGGAACGGGGTGGCGGGTCCTACGTGCAGTACTTC.

This clonotype was recorded a few times. The chain joins TRBV30 to TRBJ1-6, with D perhaps matching TRBD1 (6 bases). The CDR3 length is 15 residues. Germline assignment: CDR1 GTSNPN and CDR2 SVGIG (reference sequence). The germline V and J ends were trimmed by 2 bases and 10 bases, with 18 bases remaining between them. The CDR3 here is CAWSQGRNLGSPLHF. In nucleotides, the CDR3 is TGTGCCTGGAGTCAGGGGAGGAACCTCGGATCACCCCTCCACTTT.

This clonotype was seen many times. The chain joins TRBV6-1 to TRBJ1-5, with D possibly being TRBD1 (6 bases). Germline V gene lookup returns CDR1 MNHNS and CDR2 SASEGT. The CDR3 has 15 amino acids. The germline V and J ends were trimmed by 7 bases and 0 bases, with 13 bases remaining between them. DNA of the CDR3: TGTGCCAGCACGGTGACAGGCTATAGCAATCAGCCCCAGCATTTT. Translated: CASTVTGYSNQPQHF.

As regards this clonotype: This may come from a read error, since a much larger clone is one base off. The rearrangement uses TRBV7-9 and TRBJ2-3; D possibly corresponds to TRBD2 (6 bases). The CDR3 is made up of 13 amino acids. Germline V CDR1 and CDR2: SEHNR, FQNEAQ (reference sequence). Trimming removed 5 bases at V and 4 bases at J, with 10 bases between. CDR3 coding DNA: TGTGCCAGCAGCGCCTGGGGGGCAGATACGCAGTATTTT. Protein product: CASSAWGADTQYF.

The rearrangement uses TRBV5-1 and TRBJ2-5; tentative D call: TRBD2 (5 bases). With 4 bases removed from V and 0 bases from J, the gap between germline ends came to 16 bases. Germline assignment: CDR1 SGHRS and CDR2 YFSETQ. The CDR3 has 16 amino acids. This chain's CDR3 is CASSPKTTTDQETQYF. CDR3 in DNA: TGCGCCAGCAGCCCGAAGACTACGACCGACCAAGAGACCCAGTACTTC.

This clonotype has a count of ten or more. The rearrangement links TRBV12-3 or TRBV12-4 to TRBJ1-2, with D possibly TRBD1 on 5 matching bases. Trimming pared 6 bases from V and 8 bases from J, leaving 22 bases between. The CDR3 totals 15 residues. The DNA for the CDR3 is TGTGCCAGCAGCTCAGGGAGGGCCCGCGGAGGAGGCTACACCTTC. Protein product: CASSSGRARGGGYTF.

There are many counts of this clonotype. The chain is built from TRBV11-2 and TRBJ2-1; a weak D match, TRBD2 (5 bases). In germline, CDR1 is SGHAT, CDR2 FQNNGV. The CDR3 is 16 amino acids. V lost 1 base and J lost 9, with 19 bases in between. The CDR3 bases are TGTGCCAGCAGCTTAGGGCGGCTAGCTGGATTAGGTGAGCAGTTCTTC. This sequence encodes CASSLGRLAGLGEQFF. The entire variable domain, with the rest obtained from reference TRBV11-2 and TRBJ2-1, is as follows: EAGVAQSPRYKIIEKRQSVAFWCNPISGHATLYWYQQILGQGPKLLIQFQNNGVVDDSQLPKDRFSAERLKGVDSTLKIQPAKLEDSAVYLCASSLGRLAGLGEQFFGPGTRLTVL.

This sequence joins TRBV5-1 and TRBJ2-4; 10 bases fit TRBD1. Germline CDR1 is SGHRS and CDR2 is YFSETQ. This CDR3 is 14 amino acids long. With V trimmed by 3 bases and J by 8 bases, 5 bases remained unmatched. The CDR3 loop is CASSSDRGPDIQYF. The CDR3 DNA reads as TGCGCCAGCAGCTCCGACAGGGGGCCGGACATTCAGTACTTC.

At least ten counts were recorded for this clonotype. V usage is TRBV7-9 and J usage is TRBJ1-6; a weak D match, TRBD1 (5 bases). V was cut by 5 bases and J by 14 bases, with 10 bases left in between. This CDR3 comprises 11 residues. Looked up from germline, CDR1 is SEHNR and CDR2 is FQNEAQ (reference sequence). This CDR3 reads CASSPGYSLHF. CDR3 coding DNA: TGTGCCAGCAGCCCAGGGTACTCCCTCCACTTT.

This clonotype has at least ten counts. The chain links TRBV2 to TRBJ2-1, with 8 bases matching TRBD1. Germline V lookup: CDR1 SNHLY, CDR2 FYNNEI. Losses at the gene ends were 5 bases for V and 0 bases for J; bases not matched to a gene: 6. The CDR3 loop spans 16 amino acids. As DNA, the CDR3 is TGTGCCAGCAGTAATCCAGGACAGGGCTCCTACAATGAGCAGTTCTTC. Protein: CASSNPGQGSYNEQFF. The whole variable domain, remainder taken from reference TRBV2 and TRBJ2-1, is EPEVTQTPSHQVTQMGQEVILRCVPISNHLYFYWYRQILGQKVEFLVSFYNNEISEKSEIFDDQFSVERPDGSNFTLKIRSTKLEDSAMYFCASSNPGQGSYNEQFFGPGTRLTVL.

The V call is TRBV9, the J call TRBJ2-7; D may be TRBD1 (6 bases). Between the trimmed V and J ends, which lost 5 bases and 3 bases, there was a span of 15 bases. This CDR3 is built from 14 residues. Germline loops: CDR1 SGDLS, CDR2 YYNGEE. CDR3 DNA: TGTGCCAGCAGTTCTACAGGGATCAACTACGAGCAGTACTTC. This translates into CASSSTGINYEQYF.

This clonotype was detected many times. The CDR3 nucleotides are TGTGCCAGCTCACCACCGGTTACGGGAGGAGATACGCAGTATTTT. The encoded protein is CASSPPVTGGDTQYF. This chain links TRBV18 with TRBJ2-3; TRBD2 agrees at 7 bases. The junction had 5 bases not matched to a gene; V was cut back by 0 bases and J by 5 bases. Germline CDR1 and CDR2: KGHSH and LQKENI. CDR3 size: 15 residues.

This chain links TRBV28 with TRBJ2-2; maybe TRBD1 (6 bases). Trimming took 4 bases from V and 13 from J, leaving 10 bases between them. CDR1 and CDR2 from the germline V gene are MDHEN and SYDVKM. The CDR3 runs 11 residues. The CDR3 region has the DNA TGTGCCAGCAGTTCCCTGACAGGGCTGTTTTTT. Protein sequence: CASSSLTGLFF.

This clonotype was seen ten or more times. V usage is TRBV12-3 or TRBV12-4 and J usage is TRBJ2-7; D remains ambiguous. The CDR3 contains 13 residues. Trimming shortened V by 2 bases and J by 2 bases, and 7 bases separated the two germline ends. The CDR3 loop is CASSLKPTYEQYF. The CDR3 DNA follows: TGTGCCAGCAGTTTAAAGCCTACCTACGAGCAGTACTTC.

The CDR3 DNA follows: TGTGCCAGCAGTTTATCAGGGACGGGCACACTGGGATATGGCTACACCTTC. It codes for CASSLSGTGTLGYGYTF. V and J are TRBV27 and TRBJ1-2; D possibly corresponds to TRBD1 (5 bases). V was shortened by 0 bases and J by 5 bases, with 19 bases between the two germline ends. This CDR3 is built from 17 residues. Germline V gene sequence: CDR1 MNHEY, CDR2 SMNVEV (reference sequence).

The sample holds many counts of this clonotype. The V call is TRBV28, the J call TRBJ1-1; tentatively, D is TRBD1 (6 bases). Germline CDR1 reads MDHEN; CDR2 reads SYDVKM. V gave up 6 bases and J gave up 3 bases, with 14 bases separating them. CDR3 size: 14 residues. CDR3: CASRGSGAHTEAFF. For the CDR3, the DNA is TGTGCCAGCAGGGGCTCAGGGGCCCACACTGAAGCTTTCTTT.

CDR3 residues: CASGQEGHQPQHF. The CDR3 DNA follows: TGTGCCAGCGGGCAGGAGGGTCATCAGCCCCAGCATTTT. The chain has TRBV27 and TRBJ1-5; D not resolved. Germline V lookup: CDR1 MNHEY, CDR2 SMNVEV (reference sequence). The CDR3 has 13 residues. V lost 8 bases, J lost 5 bases, and 13 bases lay in between.

This clonotype was seen more than once but under ten times. No conserved phenylalanine or tryptophan is present at the end of the CDR3, so a read error is the likely explanation. This sequence joins TRBV11-2 and TRBJ2-3, with 8 bases aligning to TRBD1. The V gene end was trimmed by 5 bases and the J gene end by 2 bases; junction bases not matched to a gene: 9. This CDR3 comprises 16 residues. CDR1 is SGHAT, CDR2 FQNNGV, per germline. The CDR3 DNA reads as TGTGCCAGCAGCCTGATCGGGACAGGTACCACAGATACGCAGTATCTT. Protein sequence: CASSLIGTGTTDTQYL.

CDR3 amino acids: CASGRTTSEQFF. CDR3 nucleotides: TGTGCCAGCGGGAGGACTACCAGTGAGCAGTTCTTC. The chain combines TRBV11-2 with TRBJ2-1; TRBD2 might be the D (6 bases). The V gene's germline CDR1 is SGHAT and CDR2 FQNNGV. V lost 8 bases, J lost 9 bases, and 14 bases lay in between. The CDR3 loop spans 12 amino acids.

This clonotype was picked up many times. V is TRBV5-1 and J is TRBJ2-1, with 8 positions matching TRBD2. J gave up 6 bases and V 4 bases, and 12 bases lay outside the gene matches. Germline V CDR1 and CDR2: SGHRS, YFSETQ. The CDR3 has 16 residues. CDR3 protein: CASSLQSGSFSNEQFF. DNA of the CDR3: TGCGCCAGCAGCCTCCAGAGCGGGAGTTTTAGCAATGAGCAGTTCTTC.

This clonotype was observed at least ten times. The chain links TRBV6-1 to TRBJ1-5, with D unresolved. Germline-derived CDR1 and CDR2 are MNHNS and SASEGT. V lost 2 bases, J lost 3 bases, and 11 bases lay in between. CDR3 length equals 15 residues. CDR3 residues: CASSELGQINQPQHF. CDR3 coding DNA: TGTGCCAGCAGTGAACTAGGTCAGATCAATCAGCCCCAGCATTTT.